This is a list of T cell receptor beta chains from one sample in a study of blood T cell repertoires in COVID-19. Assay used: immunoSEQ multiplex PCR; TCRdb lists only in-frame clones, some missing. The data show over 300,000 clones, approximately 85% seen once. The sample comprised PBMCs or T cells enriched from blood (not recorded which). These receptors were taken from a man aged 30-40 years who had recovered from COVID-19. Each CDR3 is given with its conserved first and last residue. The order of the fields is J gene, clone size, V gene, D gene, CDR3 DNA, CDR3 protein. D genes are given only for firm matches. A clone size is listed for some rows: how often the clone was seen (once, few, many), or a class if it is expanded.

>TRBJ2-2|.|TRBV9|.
TGTGCCAGCAGCGGGAGGGACTCGAACACCGGGGAGCTGTTTTTT
CASSGRDSNTGELFF
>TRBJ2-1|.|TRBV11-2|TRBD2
TGTGCCAGCAGCTTAGAAGCGGGGGGGCCCCAGTTCTTC
CASSLEAGGPQFF
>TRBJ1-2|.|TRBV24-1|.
TGTGCCACCAGCGAACCAGGGGTGGGTGGCTACACCTTC
CATSEPGVGGYTF
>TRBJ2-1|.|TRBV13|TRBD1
TGTGCCAGCAGCGCGGGACAGGGGACCTACAATGAGCAGTTCTTC
CASSAGQGTYNEQFF
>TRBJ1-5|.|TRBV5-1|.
TGCGCCAGCAGCTTTAGCACAGGGAGTCAGCCCCAGCATTTT
CASSFSTGSQPQHF
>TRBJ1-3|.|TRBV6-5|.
TGTGCCACCCTAGGGGCCTCTGGAAACACCATATATTTT
CATLGASGNTIYF
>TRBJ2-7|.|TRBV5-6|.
TGTGCCAGCAGCTTGCGGGGGGCAACCTACGAGCAGTACTTC
CASSLRGATYEQYF
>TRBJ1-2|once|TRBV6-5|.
TGTGCCAGCAGACTACCGCAGAAGTCTAACTATGGCTACACCTTC
CASRLPQKSNYGYTF
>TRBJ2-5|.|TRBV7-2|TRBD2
TGTGCCAGCAGCTTAGATCCGCTAGCGGGGGGGGAGAAGACCCAGTACTTC
CASSLDPLAGGEKTQYF
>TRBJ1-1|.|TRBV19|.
TGTGCCAGTAGTTCACAGGGAACTGAAGCTTTCTTT
CASSSQGTEAFF
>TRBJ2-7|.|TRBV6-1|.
TGTGCCAGCAGGGAACTTCTTACAGGTGTCCCCTACGAGCAGTACTTC
CASRELLTGVPYEQYF
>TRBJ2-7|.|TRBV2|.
TGTGCCAGCAGTTTCGGGTACGAGCAGTACTTC
CASSFGYEQYF
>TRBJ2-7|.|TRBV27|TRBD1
TGTGCCAGCAGTCAAGACAGGGGCGAGCAGTACTTC
CASSQDRGEQYF
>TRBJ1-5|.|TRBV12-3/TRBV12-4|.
TGTGCCAGCAGGGCAGGGTTTCAGCCCCAGCATTTT
CASRAGFQPQHF
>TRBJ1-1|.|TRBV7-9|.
TGTGCCAGCAGCTCATCTAACGGGGTAGCTTTCTTT
CASSSSNGVAFF
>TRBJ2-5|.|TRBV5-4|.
TGTGCCAGCAGCTGGGCGGCTGGACAGATGTACTTC
CASSWAAGQMYF
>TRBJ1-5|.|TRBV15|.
TGTGCCACCAGCAGAGATTTTGGGGGGAATCAGCCCCAGCATTTT
CATSRDFGGNQPQHF
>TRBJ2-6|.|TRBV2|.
TGTGCCACCTCAAACACAGGCCGCTTCTCTGGGGCCAACGTCCTGACTTTC
CATSNTGRFSGANVLTF
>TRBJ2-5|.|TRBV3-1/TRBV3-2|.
TGTGCCAGCAGCCTATTTGGAGAAGAGACCCAGTACTTC
CASSLFGEETQYF
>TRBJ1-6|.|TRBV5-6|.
TGTGCCAGCAGCTTGATGGGAGACTCCTATAATTCACCCCTCCACTTT
CASSLMGDSYNSPLHF
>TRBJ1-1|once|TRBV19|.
TGTGCCAGTATAGGGCGGGGGAGAACGTACACTGAAGCTTTCTTT
CASIGRGRTYTEAFF
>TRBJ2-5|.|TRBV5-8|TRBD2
TGTGCCAGCAGCTTGGGACTAGCGGGGGGGCCAGAGACCCAGTACTTC
CASSLGLAGGPETQYF
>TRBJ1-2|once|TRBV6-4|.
TGTGCCAGCAGTGACCGGTCCTATGGCTACACCTTC
CASSDRSYGYTF
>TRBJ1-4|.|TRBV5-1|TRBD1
TGCGCCAGCAGCTGGAGATTACAGGGGGCAGGGGAAAAACTGTTTTTT
CASSWRLQGAGEKLFF
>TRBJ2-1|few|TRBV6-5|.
TGTGCCAGCAGTTACTCGAGGAACCTAGTTATAAATGAGCAGTTCTTC
CASSYSRNLVINEQFF
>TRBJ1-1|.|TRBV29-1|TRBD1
TGCAGCGTGTACAGGGGAGTGAACACTGAAGCTTTCTTT
CSVYRGVNTEAFF
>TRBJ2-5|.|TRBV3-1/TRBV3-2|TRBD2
TGTGCCAGCAGCCAAGAAGGAAGGGATTCTAGCGGGGTGTCAGAGACCCAGTACTTC
CASSQEGRDSSGVSETQYF